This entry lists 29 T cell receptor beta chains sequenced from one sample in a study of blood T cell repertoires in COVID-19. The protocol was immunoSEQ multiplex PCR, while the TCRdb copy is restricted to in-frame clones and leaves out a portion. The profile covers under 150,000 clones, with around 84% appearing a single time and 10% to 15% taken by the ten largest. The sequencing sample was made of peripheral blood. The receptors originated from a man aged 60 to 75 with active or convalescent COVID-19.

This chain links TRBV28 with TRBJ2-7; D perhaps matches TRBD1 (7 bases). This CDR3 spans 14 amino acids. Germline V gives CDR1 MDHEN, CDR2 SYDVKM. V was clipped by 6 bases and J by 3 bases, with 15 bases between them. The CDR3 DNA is TGTGCCAGCAGACCAGGGGGGCAGGGCTACGAGCAGTACTTC. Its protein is CASRPGGQGYEQYF.

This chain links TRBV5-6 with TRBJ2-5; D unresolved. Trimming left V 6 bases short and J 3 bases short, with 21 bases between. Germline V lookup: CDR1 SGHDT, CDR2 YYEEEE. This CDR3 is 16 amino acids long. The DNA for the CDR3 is TGTGCCAGCATCGGGTTGGGTTTCCAAAAGGAAGAGACCCAGTACTTC. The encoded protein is CASIGLGFQKEETQYF.

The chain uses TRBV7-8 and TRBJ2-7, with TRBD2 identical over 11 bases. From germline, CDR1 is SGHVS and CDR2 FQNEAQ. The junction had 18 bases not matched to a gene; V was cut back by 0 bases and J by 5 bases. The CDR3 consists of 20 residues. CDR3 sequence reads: CASSLAEVTSGRANTHEQYF. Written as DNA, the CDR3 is TGTGCCAGCAGCTTAGCGGAAGTAACTAGCGGGAGAGCAAACACCCACGAGCAGTACTTC.

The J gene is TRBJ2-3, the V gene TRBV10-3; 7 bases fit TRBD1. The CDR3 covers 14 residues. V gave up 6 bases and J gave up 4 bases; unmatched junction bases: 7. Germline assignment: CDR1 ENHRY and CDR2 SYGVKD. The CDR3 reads CAIRKGAPPDTQYF. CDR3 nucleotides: TGTGCCATCAGGAAGGGGGCGCCTCCAGATACGCAGTATTTT.

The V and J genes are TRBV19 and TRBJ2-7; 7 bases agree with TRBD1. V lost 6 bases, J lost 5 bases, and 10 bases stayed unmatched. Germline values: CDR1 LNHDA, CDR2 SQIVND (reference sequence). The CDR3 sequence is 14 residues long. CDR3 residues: CASRPTGQVDEQYF. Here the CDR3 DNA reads TGTGCCAGTAGGCCAACCGGACAGGTTGACGAGCAGTACTTC.

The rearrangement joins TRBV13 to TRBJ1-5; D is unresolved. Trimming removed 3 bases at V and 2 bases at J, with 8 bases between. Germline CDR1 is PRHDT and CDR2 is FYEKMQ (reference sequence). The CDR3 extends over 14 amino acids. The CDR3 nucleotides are TGTGCCAGCAGCTTCGGGGATCGCAATCAGCCCCAGCATTTT. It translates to CASSFGDRNQPQHF. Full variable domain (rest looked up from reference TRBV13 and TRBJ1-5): AAGVIQSPRHLIKEKRETATLKCYPIPRHDTVYWYQQGPGQDPQFLISFYEKMQSDKGSIPDRFSAQQFSDYHSELNMSSLELGDSALYFCASSFGDRNQPQHFGDGTRLSIL.

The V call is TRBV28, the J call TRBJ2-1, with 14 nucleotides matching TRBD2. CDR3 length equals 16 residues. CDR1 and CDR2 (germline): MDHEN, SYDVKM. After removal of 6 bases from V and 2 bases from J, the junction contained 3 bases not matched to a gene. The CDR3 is CASSPTSGRAYNEQFF. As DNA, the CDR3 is TGTGCCAGCAGCCCGACTAGCGGGAGGGCCTACAATGAGCAGTTCTTC.

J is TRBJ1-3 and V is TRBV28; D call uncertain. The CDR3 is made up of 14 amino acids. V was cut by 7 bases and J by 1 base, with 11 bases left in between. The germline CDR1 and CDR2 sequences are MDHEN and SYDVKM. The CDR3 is CASTYRGSGNTIYF. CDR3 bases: TGTGCCAGCACTTATAGAGGGTCTGGAAACACCATATATTTT.

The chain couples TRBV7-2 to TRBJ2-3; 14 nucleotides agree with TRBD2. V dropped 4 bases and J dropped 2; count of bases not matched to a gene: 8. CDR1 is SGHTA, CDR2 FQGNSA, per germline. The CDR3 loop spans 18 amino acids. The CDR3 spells CASSSGTSGSPLTDTQYF. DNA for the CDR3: TGTGCCAGCAGCTCAGGGACTAGCGGGAGTCCCCTCACAGATACGCAGTATTTT.

In DNA form, the CDR3 reads TGCAGCGGAGGACTAGCGGGGTTCAACAATGAGCAGTTCTTC. Translated, it gives CSGGLAGFNNEQFF. J is TRBJ2-1 and V is TRBV29-1, with TRBD2 matching over 12 bases. V lost 7 bases and J lost 5; bases outside the gene matches: 6. The germline V gene has CDR1 SQVTM and CDR2 ANQGSEA. The CDR3 is made up of 14 amino acids.

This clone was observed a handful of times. This CDR3 reads CASSLGQGGGYTF. The DNA for the CDR3 is TGTGCCAGCAGCCTCGGACAGGGCGGTGGCTACACCTTC. This chain connects TRBV14 to TRBJ1-2; 8 nucleotides align to TRBD1. Losses at the gene ends were 4 bases for V and 7 bases for J; bases not matched to a gene: 5. CDR3 length: 13 amino acids. Germline CDR1 and CDR2: SGHDN and FVKESK.

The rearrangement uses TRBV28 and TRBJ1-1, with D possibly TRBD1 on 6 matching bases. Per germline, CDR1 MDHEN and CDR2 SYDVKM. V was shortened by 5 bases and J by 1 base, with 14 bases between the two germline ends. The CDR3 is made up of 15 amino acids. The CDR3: CASSPRGTGNTEAFF. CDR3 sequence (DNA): TGTGCCAGCAGTCCTAGGGGGACCGGGAACACTGAAGCTTTCTTT.

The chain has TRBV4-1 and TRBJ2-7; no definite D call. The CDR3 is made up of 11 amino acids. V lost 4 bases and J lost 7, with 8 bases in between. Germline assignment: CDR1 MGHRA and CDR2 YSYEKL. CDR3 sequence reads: CASSPRREQYF. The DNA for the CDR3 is TGCGCCAGCAGCCCACGTCGGGAGCAGTACTTC.

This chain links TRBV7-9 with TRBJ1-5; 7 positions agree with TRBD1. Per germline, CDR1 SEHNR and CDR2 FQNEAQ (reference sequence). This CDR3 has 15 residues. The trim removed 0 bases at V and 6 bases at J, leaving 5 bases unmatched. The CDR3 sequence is CASSLATTGSQPQHF. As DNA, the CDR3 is TGTGCCAGCAGCTTAGCTACGACAGGGAGTCAGCCCCAGCATTTT.

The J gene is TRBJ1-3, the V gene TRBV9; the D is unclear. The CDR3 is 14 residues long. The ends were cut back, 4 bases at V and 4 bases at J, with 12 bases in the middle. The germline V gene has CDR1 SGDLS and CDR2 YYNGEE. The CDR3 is CASSPLLGGNTIYF. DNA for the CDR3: TGTGCCAGCAGCCCACTCCTAGGAGGAAACACCATATATTTT.

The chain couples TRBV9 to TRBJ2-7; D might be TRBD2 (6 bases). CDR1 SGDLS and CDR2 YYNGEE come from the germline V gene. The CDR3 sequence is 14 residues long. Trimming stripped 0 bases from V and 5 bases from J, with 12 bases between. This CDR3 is CASSVGPGGDEQYF. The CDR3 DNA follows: TGTGCCAGCAGCGTAGGCCCCGGCGGGGACGAGCAGTACTTC. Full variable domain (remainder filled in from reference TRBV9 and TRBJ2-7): DSGVTQTPKHLITATGQRVTLRCSPRSGDLSVYWYQQSLDQGLQFLIQYYNGEERAKGNILERFSAQQFPDLHSELNLSSLELGDSALYFCASSVGPGGDEQYFGPGTRLTVT.

The CDR3 DNA reads as TGTGCCAGCAGCTCTCTAGCGGGAGGTTACGAGCAGTACTTC. Its translation: CASSSLAGGYEQYF. V is TRBV7-2 and J is TRBJ2-7; 11 bases line up with TRBD2. Looked up from germline, CDR1 is SGHTA and CDR2 is FQGNSA. Trimming cost V 4 bases and J 4 bases; bases outside gene matches: 3. The CDR3 consists of 14 residues.

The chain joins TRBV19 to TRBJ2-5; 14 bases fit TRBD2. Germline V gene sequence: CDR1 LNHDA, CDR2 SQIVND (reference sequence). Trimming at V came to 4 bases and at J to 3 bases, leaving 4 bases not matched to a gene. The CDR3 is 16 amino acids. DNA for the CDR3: TGTGCCAGTAGTAAACCGGGACTAGCGGGAGAAGAGACCCAGTACTTC. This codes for CASSKPGLAGEETQYF.

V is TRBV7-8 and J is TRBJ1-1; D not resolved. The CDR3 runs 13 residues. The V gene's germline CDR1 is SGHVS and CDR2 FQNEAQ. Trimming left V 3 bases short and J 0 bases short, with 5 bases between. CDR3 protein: CASSFGLNTEAFF. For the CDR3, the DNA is TGTGCCAGCAGCTTTGGGCTGAACACTGAAGCTTTCTTT.

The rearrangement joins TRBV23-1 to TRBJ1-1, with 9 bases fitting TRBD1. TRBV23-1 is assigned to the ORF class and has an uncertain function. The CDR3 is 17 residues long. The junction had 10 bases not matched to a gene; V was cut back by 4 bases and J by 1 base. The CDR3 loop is CASSPSPGTGPNTEAFF. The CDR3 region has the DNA TGCGCCAGCAGTCCCAGTCCCGGGACAGGGCCGAACACTGAAGCTTTCTTT.

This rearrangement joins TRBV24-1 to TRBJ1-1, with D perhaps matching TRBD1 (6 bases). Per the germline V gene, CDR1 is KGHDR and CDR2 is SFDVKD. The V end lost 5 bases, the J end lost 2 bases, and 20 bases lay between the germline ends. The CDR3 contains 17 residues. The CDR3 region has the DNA TGTGCCACCAGTGGCCATTCCGGGACACCTCAAAACACTGAAGCTTTCTTT. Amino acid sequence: CATSGHSGTPQNTEAFF.

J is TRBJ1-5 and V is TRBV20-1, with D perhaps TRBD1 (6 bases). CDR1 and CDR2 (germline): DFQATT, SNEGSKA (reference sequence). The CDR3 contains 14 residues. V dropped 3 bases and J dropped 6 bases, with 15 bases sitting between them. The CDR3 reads CSASKVRGSQPQHF. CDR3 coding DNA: TGCAGTGCTAGTAAGGTTAGGGGGAGTCAGCCCCAGCATTTT.

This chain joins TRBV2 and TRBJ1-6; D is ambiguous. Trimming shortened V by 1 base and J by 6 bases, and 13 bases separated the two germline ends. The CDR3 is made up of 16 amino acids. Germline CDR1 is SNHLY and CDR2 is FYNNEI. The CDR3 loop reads CASSEESGQVNSPLHF. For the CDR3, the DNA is TGTGCCAGCAGTGAAGAAAGTGGTCAGGTTAATTCACCCCTCCACTTT.

CDR3 in amino acids: CASSLPLSNTGELFF. Here the CDR3 DNA reads TGTGCCAGCAGCCTACCACTGTCGAACACCGGGGAGCTGTTTTTT. The rearrangement uses TRBV7-9 and TRBJ2-2; D unresolved. Germline V gene lookup returns CDR1 SEHNR and CDR2 FQNEAQ (reference sequence). V dropped 5 bases and J dropped 0 bases, with 10 bases sitting between them. This CDR3 is 15 amino acids long.

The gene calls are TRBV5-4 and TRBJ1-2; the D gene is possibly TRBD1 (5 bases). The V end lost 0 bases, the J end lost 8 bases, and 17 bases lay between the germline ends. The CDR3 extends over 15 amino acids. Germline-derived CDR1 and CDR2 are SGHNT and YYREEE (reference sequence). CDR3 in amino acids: CASSLASQGAGGYTF. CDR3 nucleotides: TGTGCCAGCAGCTTGGCCTCACAAGGGGCAGGGGGCTACACCTTC. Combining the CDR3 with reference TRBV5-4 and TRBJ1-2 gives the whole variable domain ETGVTQSPTHLIKTRGQQVTLRCSSQSGHNTVSWYQQALGQGPQFIFQYYREEENGRGNFPPRFSGLQFPNYSSELNVNALELDDSALYLCASSLASQGAGGYTFGSGTRLTVV.

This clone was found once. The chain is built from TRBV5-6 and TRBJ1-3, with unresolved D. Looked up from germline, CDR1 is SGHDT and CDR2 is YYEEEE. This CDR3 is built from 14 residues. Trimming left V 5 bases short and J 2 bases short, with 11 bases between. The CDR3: CASSTYGAGNTIYF. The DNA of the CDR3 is TGTGCCAGCAGTACGTACGGGGCTGGAAACACCATATATTTT.

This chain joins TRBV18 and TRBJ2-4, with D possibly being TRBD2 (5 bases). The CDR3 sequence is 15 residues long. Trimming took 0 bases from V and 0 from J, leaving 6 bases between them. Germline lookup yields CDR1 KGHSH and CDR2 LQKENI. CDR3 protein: CASSPPGEAKNIQYF. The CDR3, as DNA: TGTGCCAGCTCACCACCCGGGGAAGCCAAAAACATTCAGTACTTC.

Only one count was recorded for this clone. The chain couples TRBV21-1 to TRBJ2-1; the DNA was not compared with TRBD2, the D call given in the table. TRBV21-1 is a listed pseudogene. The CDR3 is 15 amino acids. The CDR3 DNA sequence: TGTGCCAGCAGACCCACTAGCGGGGCCTACAATGAGCAGTTCTTC. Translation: CASRPTSGAYNEQFF.

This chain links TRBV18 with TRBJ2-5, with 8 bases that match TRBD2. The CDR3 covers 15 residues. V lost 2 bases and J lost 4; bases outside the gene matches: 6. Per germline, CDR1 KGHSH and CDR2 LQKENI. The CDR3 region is CASSPSRGVGETQYF. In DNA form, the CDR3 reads TGTGCCAGCTCACCATCGCGGGGGGTTGGAGAGACCCAGTACTTC. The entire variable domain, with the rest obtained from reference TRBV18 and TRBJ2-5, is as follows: NAGVMQNPRHLVRRRGQEARLRCSPMKGHSHVYWYRQLPEEGLKFMVYLQKENIIDESGMPKERFSAEFPKEGPSILRIQQVVRGDSAAYFCASSPSRGVGETQYFGPGTRLLVL.